These T cell receptor beta chains were read from a single sample in a study of blood T cell repertoires in COVID-19. Using immunoSEQ multiplex PCR, the repertoire was profiled, and TCRdb retains in-frame clones only, with some absent. The data contain a few hundred thousand clones, 89% of them seen just once; the ten biggest clones take up approximately 0.85%. Source material: peripheral blood. Every receptor here comes from a woman in her forties who had recovered from COVID-19. The CDR3 runs from the conserved cysteine through the conserved F or W. The order of the fields is clone size, D gene, V gene, J gene, CDR3 DNA, CDR3 protein. A D gene is named only where the DNA matches it firmly. The listing skips clone size in some rows; elsewhere it reads once, few, many or a size class.

clone size: once; D gene: .; V gene: TRBV10-3; J gene: TRBJ1-2; CDR3 DNA: TGTGCCATCAGTGGACAAGACGACTATGGCTACACCTTC; CDR3 protein: CAISGQDDYGYTF
clone size: .; D gene: .; V gene: TRBV15; J gene: TRBJ2-5; CDR3 DNA: TGTGCCACCAGCAGAGGGGGAGTACAAGAGACCCAGTACTTC; CDR3 protein: CATSRGGVQETQYF
clone size: many; D gene: .; V gene: TRBV29-1; J gene: TRBJ2-2; CDR3 DNA: TGCAGCGTTGTCCAGGCTACGAACACCGGGGAGCTGTTTTTT; CDR3 protein: CSVVQATNTGELFF
clone size: .; D gene: .; V gene: TRBV7-3; J gene: TRBJ2-3; CDR3 DNA: TGTGCCAGCAGCTTAAGTGGGAGCGCAGATACGCAGTATTTT; CDR3 protein: CASSLSGSADTQYF
clone size: .; D gene: TRBD2; V gene: TRBV27; J gene: TRBJ2-7; CDR3 DNA: TGTGCCAGCAGGCCAGGACTAGATTTTAACGAGCAGTACTTC; CDR3 protein: CASRPGLDFNEQYF
clone size: .; D gene: .; V gene: TRBV9; J gene: TRBJ2-3; CDR3 DNA: TGTGCCAGCAGCGTAGACGCACGGGGGAACACAGATACGCAGTATTTT; CDR3 protein: CASSVDARGNTDTQYF
clone size: .; D gene: TRBD1; V gene: TRBV2; J gene: TRBJ1-1; CDR3 DNA: TGTGCCGGCAGGGGGGGGAGAAACACTGAAGCTTTCTTT; CDR3 protein: CAGRGGRNTEAFF
clone size: .; D gene: TRBD1; V gene: TRBV30; J gene: TRBJ2-7; CDR3 DNA: TGTGCCTGGAGTGTAGGGGGGACAGGGCCCTTCTACGAGCAGTACTTC; CDR3 protein: CAWSVGGTGPFYEQYF
clone size: .; D gene: .; V gene: TRBV5-1; J gene: TRBJ1-1; CDR3 DNA: TGCGCCAGCAGCTTGGGGGCGGTGGGAGGCACTGAAGCTTTCTTT; CDR3 protein: CASSLGAVGGTEAFF
clone size: .; D gene: .; V gene: TRBV11-2; J gene: TRBJ2-1; CDR3 DNA: TGTGCCAGCAGCCCAAGGGGGCGGGAGGTCTCCTACAATGAGCAGTTCTTC; CDR3 protein: CASSPRGREVSYNEQFF
clone size: .; D gene: TRBD2; V gene: TRBV2; J gene: TRBJ2-1; CDR3 DNA: TGTGCCAGTAAGGGGACTAGCGGCGACAATGAGCAGTTCTTC; CDR3 protein: CASKGTSGDNEQFF
clone size: .; D gene: .; V gene: TRBV9; J gene: TRBJ2-5; CDR3 DNA: TGTGCCAGCAGCGTTACAGGGATAGAGACCCAGTACTTC; CDR3 protein: CASSVTGIETQYF
clone size: once; D gene: TRBD1; V gene: TRBV10-3; J gene: TRBJ2-7; CDR3 DNA: TGTGCCATCAGGGGGACAGCCCAAGCCTACGAGCAGTACTTC; CDR3 protein: CAIRGTAQAYEQYF
clone size: .; D gene: .; V gene: TRBV30; J gene: TRBJ1-1; CDR3 DNA: TGTGCCTGGAGCCACGCTAGGACTGAAGCTTTCTTT; CDR3 protein: CAWSHARTEAFF
clone size: .; D gene: TRBD2; V gene: TRBV7-9; J gene: TRBJ2-7; CDR3 DNA: TGTGCCAGCAGCTTAGTATTAACTAGCGGGAGTAATTTCTACGAGCAGTACTTC; CDR3 protein: CASSLVLTSGSNFYEQYF
clone size: .; D gene: .; V gene: TRBV6-6; J gene: TRBJ2-7; CDR3 DNA: TGTGCCAGCAGTTACTCGAGGACTGACGCGCAGTACTTC; CDR3 protein: CASSYSRTDAQYF
clone size: .; D gene: .; V gene: TRBV4-1; J gene: TRBJ2-1; CDR3 DNA: TGCGCCAGCAGCCACGACGCAGGACTCGATTACAATGAGCAGTTCTTC; CDR3 protein: CASSHDAGLDYNEQFF
clone size: .; D gene: .; V gene: TRBV14; J gene: TRBJ2-4; CDR3 DNA: TGTGCCAGCAGCCAATTAGTGAGGAACATTCAGTACTTC; CDR3 protein: CASSQLVRNIQYF
clone size: once; D gene: .; V gene: TRBV6-1; J gene: TRBJ1-5; CDR3 DNA: TGTGCCAGCAGTGAAGAAAGAACATCTCAGCCCCAGCATTTT; CDR3 protein: CASSEERTSQPQHF
clone size: .; D gene: .; V gene: TRBV5-6; J gene: TRBJ2-4; CDR3 DNA: TGTGCCAGCAGCTTCGCGGGTCGAAACATTCAGTACTTC; CDR3 protein: CASSFAGRNIQYF
clone size: .; D gene: .; V gene: TRBV2; J gene: TRBJ2-7; CDR3 DNA: TGTGCCAGCAGTGTGACGCGGGATTTCTACGAGCAGTACTTC; CDR3 protein: CASSVTRDFYEQYF
clone size: .; D gene: TRBD2; V gene: TRBV5-1; J gene: TRBJ2-3; CDR3 DNA: TGCGCCAGCAGCTCAGGACTAGCGGGAGATACGCAGTATTTT; CDR3 protein: CASSSGLAGDTQYF
clone size: .; D gene: .; V gene: TRBV10-3; J gene: TRBJ1-4; CDR3 DNA: TGTGCCAGCCAACAGGGAACTAATGAAAAACTGTTTTTT; CDR3 protein: CASQQGTNEKLFF
clone size: .; D gene: .; V gene: TRBV12-3/TRBV12-4; J gene: TRBJ1-3; CDR3 DNA: TGTGCCAGCAGTTTAGTCTCCGGAAACACCATATATTTT; CDR3 protein: CASSLVSGNTIYF
clone size: .; D gene: .; V gene: TRBV29-1; J gene: TRBJ1-1; CDR3 DNA: TGCAGCGTTGCGGACAGTTATATGGCTTTCTTT; CDR3 protein: CSVADSYMAFF
clone size: .; D gene: TRBD2; V gene: TRBV5-1; J gene: TRBJ2-7; CDR3 DNA: TGCGCCAGCAGCCCAGATAGCGGGGGGACCGCCTACGAGCAGTACTTC; CDR3 protein: CASSPDSGGTAYEQYF
clone size: once; D gene: .; V gene: TRBV29-1; J gene: TRBJ2-2; CDR3 DNA: TGCAGCGGGTTTGGGGCCCCGAACACCGGGGAGCTGTTTTTT; CDR3 protein: CSGFGAPNTGELFF
clone size: .; D gene: TRBD2; V gene: TRBV5-1; J gene: TRBJ2-1; CDR3 DNA: TGCGCCAGCAGCTTGGTCCTAGCGGACAATGAGCAGTTCTTC; CDR3 protein: CASSLVLADNEQFF
clone size: .; D gene: TRBD2; V gene: TRBV28; J gene: TRBJ2-5; CDR3 DNA: TGTGCCAGCAGTTCGACTAGCGGAGGGGGAGAGACCCAGTACTTC; CDR3 protein: CASSSTSGGGETQYF
clone size: .; D gene: TRBD2; V gene: TRBV3-1/TRBV3-2; J gene: TRBJ2-5; CDR3 DNA: TGTGCCAGCAGCCGGACTAGCGGGACGGCTGTGGCCCAGTACTTC; CDR3 protein: CASSRTSGTAVAQYF
clone size: .; D gene: TRBD2; V gene: TRBV5-1; J gene: TRBJ2-6; CDR3 DNA: TGCGCCAGCAGAGGGGCGGGAGGGCCGTCTGGGGCCAACGTCCTGACTTTC; CDR3 protein: CASRGAGGPSGANVLTF
clone size: .; D gene: .; V gene: TRBV5-1; J gene: TRBJ2-5; CDR3 DNA: TGCGCCAGCAGCATCGAAACCGGGAGCGCAGAGACCCAGTACTTC; CDR3 protein: CASSIETGSAETQYF
clone size: once; D gene: TRBD1; V gene: TRBV27; J gene: TRBJ2-3; CDR3 DNA: TGTGCCAGCAGTTTTCGGGACAGTAGCACAGATACGCAGTATTTT; CDR3 protein: CASSFRDSSTDTQYF
clone size: .; D gene: .; V gene: TRBV7-9; J gene: TRBJ1-2; CDR3 DNA: TGTGCCAGCAGCTTCGGGCGGGACTATGGCTACACCTTC; CDR3 protein: CASSFGRDYGYTF
clone size: .; D gene: TRBD1; V gene: TRBV5-1; J gene: TRBJ1-2; CDR3 DNA: TGCGCCAGCAGCGCAGGGGGGTATGGCTACACCTTC; CDR3 protein: CASSAGGYGYTF
clone size: .; D gene: .; V gene: TRBV2; J gene: TRBJ1-2; CDR3 DNA: TGTGCCAGCAGTGAAGACAGGGTGATCTATGGCTACACCTTC; CDR3 protein: CASSEDRVIYGYTF
clone size: .; D gene: .; V gene: TRBV12-3/TRBV12-4; J gene: TRBJ2-7; CDR3 DNA: TGTGCCAGCAGCTCGACAGGCCCCTACGAGCAGTACTTC; CDR3 protein: CASSSTGPYEQYF
clone size: few; D gene: .; V gene: TRBV14; J gene: TRBJ2-3; CDR3 DNA: TGTGCCAGCAGCCGTGGGGCGACAGGCACGCAGTATTTT; CDR3 protein: CASSRGATGTQYF
clone size: .; D gene: TRBD2; V gene: TRBV3-1/TRBV3-2; J gene: TRBJ2-7; CDR3 DNA: TGTGCCAGCAGCCAGGCGACGACTAGCGGCATCTACGAGCAGTACTTC; CDR3 protein: CASSQATTSGIYEQYF
clone size: few; D gene: TRBD1; V gene: TRBV5-1; J gene: TRBJ1-6; CDR3 DNA: TGCGCCAGCAGCTCCGCTGGACAGGTGGGCTCACCCCTCCACTTT; CDR3 protein: CASSSAGQVGSPLHF
clone size: .; D gene: TRBD1; V gene: TRBV28; J gene: TRBJ1-2; CDR3 DNA: TGTGCCAGCAGTTTAGGTGGGACAGGAGCTAACTATGGCTACACCTTC; CDR3 protein: CASSLGGTGANYGYTF
clone size: .; D gene: .; V gene: TRBV7-2; J gene: TRBJ1-3; CDR3 DNA: TGTGCCAGCAGCTTGGGGGGTGCAGGAAACACCATATATTTT; CDR3 protein: CASSLGGAGNTIYF
clone size: .; D gene: .; V gene: TRBV6-2/TRBV6-3; J gene: TRBJ2-7; CDR3 DNA: TGTGCCAGCAGTTACATGGGCCCCCTCTACGAGCAGTACTTC; CDR3 protein: CASSYMGPLYEQYF
clone size: .; D gene: .; V gene: TRBV6-5; J gene: TRBJ1-5; CDR3 DNA: TGTGCCACCCAGCTCTTCGGGAGTGCCAATCAGCCCCAGCATTTT; CDR3 protein: CATQLFGSANQPQHF
clone size: .; D gene: .; V gene: TRBV5-1; J gene: TRBJ2-5; CDR3 DNA: TGCGCCAGCAGCTTCTTGGTGGGAGCGGAAGAGACCCAGTACTTC; CDR3 protein: CASSFLVGAEETQYF
clone size: .; D gene: .; V gene: TRBV3-1/TRBV3-2; J gene: TRBJ2-5; CDR3 DNA: TGTGCCAGCAGCCCCCCCTTTGCGTACCAAGAGACCCAGTACTTC; CDR3 protein: CASSPPFAYQETQYF
clone size: .; D gene: TRBD1; V gene: TRBV24-1; J gene: TRBJ1-5; CDR3 DNA: TGTGCCACCAGTGATCCGCGGACAGGGGAAAATCAGCCCCAGCATTTT; CDR3 protein: CATSDPRTGENQPQHF
clone size: .; D gene: .; V gene: TRBV6-1; J gene: TRBJ2-7; CDR3 DNA: TGTGCCAGCAGTGAATTACGGACTTTCGCCTACGAGCAGTACTTC; CDR3 protein: CASSELRTFAYEQYF
clone size: .; D gene: TRBD1; V gene: TRBV2; J gene: TRBJ2-3; CDR3 DNA: TGTGCCAGCAGTACTCAGGGGGTTAGTCCAGATACGCAGTATTTT; CDR3 protein: CASSTQGVSPDTQYF
clone size: once; D gene: TRBD2; V gene: TRBV7-8; J gene: TRBJ2-3; CDR3 DNA: TGTGCCAGCAGCACCAGACTAGCGGGAACAGATACGCAGTATTTT; CDR3 protein: CASSTRLAGTDTQYF
clone size: once; D gene: .; V gene: TRBV21-1; J gene: TRBJ2-1; CDR3 DNA: TGTGCCAGCAGCAGTGTGTCGGAGAATGAGCAGTTCTTC; CDR3 protein: CASSSVSENEQFF
clone size: .; D gene: .; V gene: TRBV4-1; J gene: TRBJ2-5; CDR3 DNA: TGCGCCAGCAGCCAAGCAATCCAAGAGACCCAGTACTTC; CDR3 protein: CASSQAIQETQYF
clone size: .; D gene: .; V gene: TRBV5-8; J gene: TRBJ1-4; CDR3 DNA: TGTGCCAGCAGCTTGGAGACCACGGGGAAACTGTTTTTT; CDR3 protein: CASSLETTGKLFF